These T cell receptor beta chains were read from a single sample in a study of blood T cells in healthy people across ages. MiXCR was run by TCRdb on the 5' RACE reads, yielding one entry per CDR3 protein. Found here are about a million distinct CDR3 sequences, around 48% of them singletons; the top ten hold 13%. Sequenced sample: blood. Every receptor here comes from a young man in good health. CDR3s include the opening cysteine and the closing phenylalanine or tryptophan. D genes are given only for firm matches. The size of a clone is reported for some rows only, either as once, few or many, or as a class for expanded clones.

CDR3 protein: CASSSSGQGFYEQYF; CDR3 DNA: TGTGCCAGCAGTTCCTCGGGACAGGGGTTCTACGAGCAGTACTTC; V gene: TRBV6-6; D gene: TRBD1; J gene: TRBJ2-7; clone size: few
CDR3 protein: CASSSSYRGSYEQYF; CDR3 DNA: TGTGCCAGCAGTTCCTCCTATCGGGGCTCCTACGAGCAGTACTTC; V gene: TRBV27; D gene: .; J gene: TRBJ2-7; clone size: .
CDR3 protein: CSASTDTQYF; CDR3 DNA: TGCAGTGCTAGCACAGATACGCAGTATTTT; V gene: TRBV20-1; D gene: .; J gene: TRBJ2-3; clone size: many
CDR3 protein: CASSLVWPSLAGDTQGVQETQYF; CDR3 DNA: TGTGCCAGCAGCTTAGTTTGGCCCTCCTTAGCGGGGGACACACAAGGGGTCCAAGAGACCCAGTACTTC; V gene: TRBV11-2; D gene: TRBD2; J gene: TRBJ2-5; clone size: .
CDR3 protein: CATSDLGSNEQFF; CDR3 DNA: TGTGCCACCAGTGATTTGGGATCCAATGAGCAGTTCTTC; V gene: TRBV24-1; D gene: .; J gene: TRBJ2-1; clone size: .
CDR3 protein: CASSAGTPREAFF; CDR3 DNA: TGTGCCAGCAGCGCCGGGACACCAAGAGAAGCTTTCTTT; V gene: TRBV5-6; D gene: .; J gene: TRBJ1-1; clone size: few
CDR3 protein: CASLGRGNQETQYF; CDR3 DNA: TGTGCCAGCCTCGGAAGGGGGAACCAAGAGACCCAGTACTTC; V gene: TRBV25-1; D gene: .; J gene: TRBJ2-5; clone size: few
CDR3 protein: CASSVGTGGYYGYTF; CDR3 DNA: TGTGCCAGCAGCGTAGGGACAGGGGGATACTATGGCTACACCTTC; V gene: TRBV9; D gene: TRBD1; J gene: TRBJ1-2; clone size: .
CDR3 protein: CASTRTSVPYEQYF; CDR3 DNA: TGTGCCAGCACCCGGACTAGCGTCCCCTACGAGCAGTACTTC; V gene: TRBV12-3/TRBV12-4; D gene: TRBD2; J gene: TRBJ2-7; clone size: .
CDR3 protein: CSAEIGSGGFNEQFF; CDR3 DNA: TGCAGTGCTGAGATCGGTAGCGGGGGGTTCAATGAGCAGTTCTTC; V gene: TRBV20-1; D gene: TRBD2; J gene: TRBJ2-1; clone size: few
CDR3 protein: CASSLAPPGGGRTDTQYF; CDR3 DNA: TGTGCCAGCAGCTTAGCGCCCCCAGGGGGGGGACGCACAGATACGCAGTATTTT; V gene: TRBV7-2; D gene: .; J gene: TRBJ2-3; clone size: .
CDR3 protein: CASSLELFPGQGNSPLHF; CDR3 DNA: TGTGCCAGCAGCTTAGAGCTATTTCCGGGACAGGGTAATTCACCCCTCCACTTT; V gene: TRBV7-6; D gene: TRBD1; J gene: TRBJ1-6; clone size: .
CDR3 protein: CASSSSDRVIDYEQYF; CDR3 DNA: TGTGCCAGCAGTTCCTCCGACAGGGTCATTGATTACGAGCAGTACTTC; V gene: TRBV28; D gene: TRBD1; J gene: TRBJ2-7; clone size: few
CDR3 protein: CASSRVRGQGYTF; CDR3 DNA: TGTGCCAGCTCCCGGGTCCGGGGTCAGGGCTACACCTTC; V gene: TRBV12-3/TRBV12-4; D gene: .; J gene: TRBJ1-2; clone size: .
CDR3 protein: CASSLERETQYF; CDR3 DNA: TGTGCCAGCAGCTTAGAGCGGGAGACCCAGTACTTC; V gene: TRBV11-2; D gene: .; J gene: TRBJ2-5; clone size: .
CDR3 protein: CASSPAPSSYNEQFF; CDR3 DNA: TGTGCCAGCAGCCCCGCACCGAGCTCCTACAATGAGCAGTTCTTC; V gene: TRBV11-3; D gene: .; J gene: TRBJ2-1; clone size: medium-sized
CDR3 protein: CASSPQGLGADAFF; CDR3 DNA: TGTGCCAGCAGCCCCCAAGGACTGGGGGCTGACGCTTTCTTT; V gene: TRBV9; D gene: .; J gene: TRBJ1-1; clone size: .